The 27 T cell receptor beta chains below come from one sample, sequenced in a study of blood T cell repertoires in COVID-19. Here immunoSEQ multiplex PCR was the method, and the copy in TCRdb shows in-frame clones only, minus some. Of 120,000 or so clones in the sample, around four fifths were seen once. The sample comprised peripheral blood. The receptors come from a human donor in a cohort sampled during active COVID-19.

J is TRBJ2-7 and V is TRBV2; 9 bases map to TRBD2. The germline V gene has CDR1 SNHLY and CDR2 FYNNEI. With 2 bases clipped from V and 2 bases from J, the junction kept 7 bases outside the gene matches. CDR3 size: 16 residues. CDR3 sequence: CASSERASGATYEQYF. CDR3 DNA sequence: TGTGCCAGCAGTGAAAGGGCTAGCGGGGCTACCTACGAGCAGTACTTC.

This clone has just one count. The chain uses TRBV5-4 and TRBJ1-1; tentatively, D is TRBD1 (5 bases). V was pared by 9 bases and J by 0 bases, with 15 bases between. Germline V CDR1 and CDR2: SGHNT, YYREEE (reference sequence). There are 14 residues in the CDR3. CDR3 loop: CATEHRPMNTEAFF. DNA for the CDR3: TGTGCCACTGAGCACAGGCCTATGAACACTGAAGCTTTCTTT.

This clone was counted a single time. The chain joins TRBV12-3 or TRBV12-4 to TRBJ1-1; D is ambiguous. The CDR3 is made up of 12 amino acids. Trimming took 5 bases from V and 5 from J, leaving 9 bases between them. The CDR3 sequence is CASSPIVTEAFF. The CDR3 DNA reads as TGTGCCAGCAGTCCCATAGTGACTGAAGCTTTCTTT.

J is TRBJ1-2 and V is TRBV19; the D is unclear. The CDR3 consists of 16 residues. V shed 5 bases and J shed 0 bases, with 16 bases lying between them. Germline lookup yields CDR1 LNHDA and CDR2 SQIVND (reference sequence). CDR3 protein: CASSQARSDSNYGYTF. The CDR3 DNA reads TGTGCCAGTAGTCAAGCACGGTCGGACTCTAACTATGGCTACACCTTC.

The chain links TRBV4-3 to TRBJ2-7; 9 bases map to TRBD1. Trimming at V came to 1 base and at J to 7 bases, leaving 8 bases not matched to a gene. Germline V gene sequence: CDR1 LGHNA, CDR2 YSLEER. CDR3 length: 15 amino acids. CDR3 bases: TGCGCCAGCAGCCAAGTTATCGGGACAGGGCGTGAGCAGTACTTC. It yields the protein CASSQVIGTGREQYF.

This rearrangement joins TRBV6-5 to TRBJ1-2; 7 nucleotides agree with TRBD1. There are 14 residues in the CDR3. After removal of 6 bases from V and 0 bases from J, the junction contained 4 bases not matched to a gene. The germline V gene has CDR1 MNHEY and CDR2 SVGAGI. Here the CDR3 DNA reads TGTGCCAGCAGACGCGGGACAGCTAACTATGGCTACACCTTC. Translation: CASRRGTANYGYTF.

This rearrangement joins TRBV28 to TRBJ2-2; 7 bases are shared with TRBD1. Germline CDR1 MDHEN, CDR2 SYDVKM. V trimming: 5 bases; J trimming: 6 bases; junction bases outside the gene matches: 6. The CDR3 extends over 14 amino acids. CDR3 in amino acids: CASSETGDAGELFF. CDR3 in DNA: TGTGCCAGCAGTGAAACAGGGGACGCCGGGGAGCTGTTTTTT. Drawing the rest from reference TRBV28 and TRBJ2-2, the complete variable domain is DVKVTQSSRYLVKRTGEKVFLECVQDMDHENMFWYRQDPGLGLRLIYFSYDVKMKEKGDIPEGYSVSREKKERFSLILESASTNQTSMYLCASSETGDAGELFFGEGSRLTVL.

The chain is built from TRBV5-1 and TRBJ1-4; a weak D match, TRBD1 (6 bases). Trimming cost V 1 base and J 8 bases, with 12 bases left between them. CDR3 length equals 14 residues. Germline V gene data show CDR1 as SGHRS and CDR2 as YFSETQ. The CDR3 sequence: CASSLTGSGEKLFF. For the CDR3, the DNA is TGCGCCAGCAGCTTGACAGGGAGTGGGGAAAAACTGTTTTTT.

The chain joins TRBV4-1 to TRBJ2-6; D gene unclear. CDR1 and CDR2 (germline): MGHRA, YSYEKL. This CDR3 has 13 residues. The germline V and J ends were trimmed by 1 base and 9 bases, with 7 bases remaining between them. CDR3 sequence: CASSQASINVLTF. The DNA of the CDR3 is TGCGCCAGCAGCCAAGCCAGTATCAACGTCCTGACTTTC.

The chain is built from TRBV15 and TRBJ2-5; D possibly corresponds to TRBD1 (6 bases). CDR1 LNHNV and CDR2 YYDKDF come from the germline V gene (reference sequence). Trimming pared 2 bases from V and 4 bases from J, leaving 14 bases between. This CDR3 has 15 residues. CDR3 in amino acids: CATSRTDWTAETQYF. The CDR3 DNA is TGTGCCACCAGCAGAACTGATTGGACAGCAGAGACCCAGTACTTC.

The CDR3 protein is CASSLVGEVNTEAFF. CDR3 sequence (DNA): TGTGCCAGCAGCTTGGTTGGGGAGGTGAACACTGAAGCTTTCTTT. The chain uses TRBV5-5 and TRBJ1-1; D unclear. This CDR3 has 15 amino acids. CDR1 SGHKS and CDR2 YYEKEE come from the germline V gene (reference sequence). V gave up 0 bases and J gave up 0 bases, with 9 bases separating them.

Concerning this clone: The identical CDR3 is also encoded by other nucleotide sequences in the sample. The CDR3 protein is CASSDRGGSYEQYF. DNA for the CDR3: TGTGCCAGCAGTGATCGGGGTGGCTCCTACGAGCAGTACTTC. This sequence joins TRBV2 and TRBJ2-7, with a possible D match to TRBD2 (5 bases). Looked up from germline, CDR1 is SNHLY and CDR2 is FYNNEI. There are 14 residues in the CDR3. V was trimmed by 3 bases and J by 0 bases, leaving 9 bases between them.

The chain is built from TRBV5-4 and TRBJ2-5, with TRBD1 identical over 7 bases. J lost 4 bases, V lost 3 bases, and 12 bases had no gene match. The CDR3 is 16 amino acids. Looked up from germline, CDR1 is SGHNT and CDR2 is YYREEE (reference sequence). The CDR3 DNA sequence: TGTGCCAGCAGCTCGGTTACTAGGACAGGAGGAGAGACCCAGTACTTC. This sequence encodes CASSSVTRTGGETQYF. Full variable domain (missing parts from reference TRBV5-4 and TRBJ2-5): ETGVTQSPTHLIKTRGQQVTLRCSSQSGHNTVSWYQQALGQGPQFIFQYYREEENGRGNFPPRFSGLQFPNYSSELNVNALELDDSALYLCASSSVTRTGGETQYFGPGTRLLVL.

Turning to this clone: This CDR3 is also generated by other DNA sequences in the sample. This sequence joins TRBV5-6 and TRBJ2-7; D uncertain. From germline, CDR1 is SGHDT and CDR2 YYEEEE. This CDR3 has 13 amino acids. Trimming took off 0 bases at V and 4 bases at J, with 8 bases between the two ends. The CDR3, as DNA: TGTGCCAGCAGCTTGGTCGCCAGTTACGAGCAGTACTTC. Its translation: CASSLVASYEQYF.

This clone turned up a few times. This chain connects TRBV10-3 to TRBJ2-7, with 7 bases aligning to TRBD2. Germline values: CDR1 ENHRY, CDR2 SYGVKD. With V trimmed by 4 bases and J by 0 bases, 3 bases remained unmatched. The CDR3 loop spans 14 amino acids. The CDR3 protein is CAISAGGSSYEQYF. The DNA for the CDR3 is TGTGCCATCAGTGCGGGGGGATCCTCCTACGAGCAGTACTTC.

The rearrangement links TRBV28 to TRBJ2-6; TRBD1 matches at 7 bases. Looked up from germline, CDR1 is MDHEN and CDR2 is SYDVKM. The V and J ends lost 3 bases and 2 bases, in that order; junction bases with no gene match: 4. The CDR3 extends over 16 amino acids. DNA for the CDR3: TGTGCCAGCAGTTTCCAGGGGGAGCCTGGGGCCAACGTCCTGACTTTC. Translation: CASSFQGEPGANVLTF.

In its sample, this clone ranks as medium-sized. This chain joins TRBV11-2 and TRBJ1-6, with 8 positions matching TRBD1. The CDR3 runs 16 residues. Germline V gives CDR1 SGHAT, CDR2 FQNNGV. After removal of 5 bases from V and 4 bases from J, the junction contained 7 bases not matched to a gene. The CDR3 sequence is CASSPQGAEYNSPLHF. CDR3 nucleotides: TGTGCCAGCAGCCCGCAGGGGGCTGAGTATAATTCACCCCTCCACTTT. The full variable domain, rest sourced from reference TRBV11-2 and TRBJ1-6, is EAGVAQSPRYKIIEKRQSVAFWCNPISGHATLYWYQQILGQGPKLLIQFQNNGVVDDSQLPKDRFSAERLKGVDSTLKIQPAKLEDSAVYLCASSPQGAEYNSPLHFGNGTRLTVT.

The CDR3 nucleotides are TGTGCCAGCAGCCCACCCGGCTCTGGAAACACCATATATTTT. This gives the protein CASSPPGSGNTIYF. The chain has TRBV9 and TRBJ1-3; D is uncertain. Between the trimmed V and J ends, which lost 4 bases and 0 bases, there was a span of 8 bases. Per the germline V gene, CDR1 is SGDLS and CDR2 is YYNGEE. This CDR3 spans 14 amino acids.

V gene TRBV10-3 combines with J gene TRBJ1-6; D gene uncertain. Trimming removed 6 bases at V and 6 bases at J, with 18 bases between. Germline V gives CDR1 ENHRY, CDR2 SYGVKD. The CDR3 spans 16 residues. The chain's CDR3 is CAISQNFPGSNSPLHF. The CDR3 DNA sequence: TGTGCCATCAGCCAGAACTTTCCGGGTTCTAATTCACCCCTCCACTTT.

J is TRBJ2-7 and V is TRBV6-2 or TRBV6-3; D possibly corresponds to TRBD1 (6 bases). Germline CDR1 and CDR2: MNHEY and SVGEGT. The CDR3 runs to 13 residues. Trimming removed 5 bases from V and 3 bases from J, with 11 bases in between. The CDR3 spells CASSDRSDYEQYF. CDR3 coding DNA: TGTGCCAGCAGTGACAGGTCTGACTACGAGCAGTACTTC.

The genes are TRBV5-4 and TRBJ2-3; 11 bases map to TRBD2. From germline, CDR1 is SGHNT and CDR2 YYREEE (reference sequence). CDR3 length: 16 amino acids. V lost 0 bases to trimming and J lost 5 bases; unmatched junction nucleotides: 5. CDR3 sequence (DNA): TGTGCCAGCAGCTTGGAACTAGCGGGGGCTCTAGATACGCAGTATTTT. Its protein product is CASSLELAGALDTQYF. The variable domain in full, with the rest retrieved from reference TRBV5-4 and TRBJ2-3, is ETGVTQSPTHLIKTRGQQVTLRCSSQSGHNTVSWYQQALGQGPQFIFQYYREEENGRGNFPPRFSGLQFPNYSSELNVNALELDDSALYLCASSLELAGALDTQYFGPGTRLTVL.

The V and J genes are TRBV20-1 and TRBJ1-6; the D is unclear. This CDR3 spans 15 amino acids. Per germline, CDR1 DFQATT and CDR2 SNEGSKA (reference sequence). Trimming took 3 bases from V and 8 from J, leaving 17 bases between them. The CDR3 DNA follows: TGCAGTGCTAGTCCCTCGGGGAGGGTCGATTCACCCCTCCACTTT. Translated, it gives CSASPSGRVDSPLHF.

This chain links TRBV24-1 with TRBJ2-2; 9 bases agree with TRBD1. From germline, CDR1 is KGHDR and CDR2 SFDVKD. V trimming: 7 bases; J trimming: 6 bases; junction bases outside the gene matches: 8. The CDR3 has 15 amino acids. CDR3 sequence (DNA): TGTGCCACCAGCCTACGGGACAGGGAATCCGGGGAGCTGTTTTTT. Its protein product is CATSLRDRESGELFF.

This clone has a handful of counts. CDR3 region: CASSLWFAGRPDTQYF. In nucleotides, the CDR3 is TGTGCCAGCAGCTTGTGGTTCGCAGGGCGCCCAGATACGCAGTATTTT. J is TRBJ2-3 and V is TRBV5-5; a weak D match, TRBD1 (5 bases). The germline CDR1 and CDR2 sequences are SGHKS and YYEKEE (reference sequence). Trimming cost V 1 base and J 4 bases, with 16 bases left between them. The CDR3 spans 16 residues.

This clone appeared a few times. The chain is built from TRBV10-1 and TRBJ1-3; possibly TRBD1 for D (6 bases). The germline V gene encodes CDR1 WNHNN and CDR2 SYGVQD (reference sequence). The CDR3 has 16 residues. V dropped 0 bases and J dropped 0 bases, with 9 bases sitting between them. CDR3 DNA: TGCGCCAGCAGTGAGTCTCAAGGGGGCTCTGGAAACACCATATATTTT. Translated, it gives CASSESQGGSGNTIYF.

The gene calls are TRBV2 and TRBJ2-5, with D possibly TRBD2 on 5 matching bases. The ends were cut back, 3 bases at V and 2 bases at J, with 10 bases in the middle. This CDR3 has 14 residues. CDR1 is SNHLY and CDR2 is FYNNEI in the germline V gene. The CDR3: CASSDRTGQETQYF. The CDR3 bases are TGTGCCAGCAGTGACCGGACTGGTCAAGAGACCCAGTACTTC.

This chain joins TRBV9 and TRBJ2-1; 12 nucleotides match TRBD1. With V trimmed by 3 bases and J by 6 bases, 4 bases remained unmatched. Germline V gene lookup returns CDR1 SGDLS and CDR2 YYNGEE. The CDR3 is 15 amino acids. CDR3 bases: TGTGCCAGCAGCGGAGGGACAGGGGGCTTCAATGAGCAGTTCTTC. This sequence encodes CASSGGTGGFNEQFF.